The present T cell receptor (beta chain) was sequenced within a study of blood T cell repertoires in COVID-19. Study overall: Specimens from acute and convalescent COVID-19 originated in the United States, Italy and Spain.

TCRdb keeps only in-frame clones here, not all; method: immunoSEQ multiplex PCR. The data contain around 140,000 clones, 87% of them singletons. The V and J ends lost 6 bases and 4 bases, in that order; junction bases with no gene match: 3. The CDR3 totals 13 residues. Germline V gene lookup returns CDR1 MDHEN and CDR2 SYDVKM. This chain connects TRBV28 to TRBJ1-5, with 7 bases aligning to TRBD1. The sample taken for sequencing was PBMCs or T cells enriched from blood (not recorded which). The TCR comes from a man aged 55 to 69 who had recovered from COVID-19. CDR3 nucleotide sequence: TGTGCCAGCAGATTGACAGGGAATCAGCCCCAGCATTTT. Protein: CASRLTGNQPQHF.